This TCR beta chain emerged from a study of control samples from healthy donors and cancer patients. V gave up 4 bases and J gave up 0 bases, with 18 bases separating them. The CDR3 totals 17 residues. The germline V gene encodes CDR1 SGHDN and CDR2 FVKESK. Generated by immunoSEQ multiplex PCR, the TCRdb table keeps only in-frame clones and is missing some. Of 210,000 or so clones in the sample, 91% are singletons; the top ten hold 1.8%. The V gene is TRBV14, the J gene TRBJ1-2; D may be TRBD1 (5 bases). Sequencing input: blood. The receptor was derived from a young man in good health. CDR3 region: CASSRPWEGRANYGYTF. CDR3 in DNA: TGTGCCAGCAGCCGACCGTGGGAGGGGCGAGCTAACTATGGCTACACCTTC.